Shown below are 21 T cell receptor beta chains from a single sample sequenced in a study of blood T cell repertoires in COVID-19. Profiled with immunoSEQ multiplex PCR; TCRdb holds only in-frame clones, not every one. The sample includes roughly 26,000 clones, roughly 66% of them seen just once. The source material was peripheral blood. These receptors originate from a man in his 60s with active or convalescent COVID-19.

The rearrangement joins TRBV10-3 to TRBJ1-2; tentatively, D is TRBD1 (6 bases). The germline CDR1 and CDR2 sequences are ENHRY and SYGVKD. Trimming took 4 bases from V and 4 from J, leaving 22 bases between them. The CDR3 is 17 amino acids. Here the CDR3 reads CAISAAGTFPLRYGYTF. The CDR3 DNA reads TGTGCCATCAGTGCTGCAGGGACATTCCCCCTTCGCTATGGCTACACCTTC.

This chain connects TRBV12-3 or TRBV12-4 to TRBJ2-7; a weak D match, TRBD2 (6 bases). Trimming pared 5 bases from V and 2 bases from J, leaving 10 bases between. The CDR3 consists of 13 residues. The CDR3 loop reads CASSTAGTYEQYF. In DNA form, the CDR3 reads TGTGCCAGCAGTACCGCGGGGACCTACGAGCAGTACTTC.

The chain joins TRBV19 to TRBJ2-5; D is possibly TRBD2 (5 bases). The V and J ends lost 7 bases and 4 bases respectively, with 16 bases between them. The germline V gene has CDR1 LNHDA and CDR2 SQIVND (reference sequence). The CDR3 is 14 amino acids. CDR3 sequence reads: CASNGGWLVETQYF. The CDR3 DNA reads TGTGCCAGTAACGGCGGGTGGCTAGTAGAGACCCAGTACTTC.

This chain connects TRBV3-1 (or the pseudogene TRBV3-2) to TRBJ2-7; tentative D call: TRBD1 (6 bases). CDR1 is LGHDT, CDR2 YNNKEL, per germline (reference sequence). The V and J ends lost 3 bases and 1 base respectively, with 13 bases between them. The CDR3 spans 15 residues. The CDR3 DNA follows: TGTGCCAGCAGCCACACCGGGACATTATCCTACGAGCAGTACTTC. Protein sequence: CASSHTGTLSYEQYF.

The CDR3 loop is CASSYSRSSGGTDTQYF. CDR3 DNA: TGTGCCAGCAGTTACTCGAGGTCAAGCGGGGGGACAGATACGCAGTATTTT. The V call is TRBV6-2 or TRBV6-3, the J call TRBJ2-3; 9 bases map to TRBD2. Trimming took 0 bases from V and 3 from J; bases not matched to a gene: 7. Germline loops: CDR1 MNHEY, CDR2 SVGEGT. The CDR3 spans 17 residues.

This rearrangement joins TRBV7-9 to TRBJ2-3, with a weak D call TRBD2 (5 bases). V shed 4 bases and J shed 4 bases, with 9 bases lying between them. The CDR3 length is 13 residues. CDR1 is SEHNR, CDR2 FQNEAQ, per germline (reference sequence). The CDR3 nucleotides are TGTGCCAGCAGCTCCGGGGTGGCAGATACGCAGTATTTT. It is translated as CASSSGVADTQYF.

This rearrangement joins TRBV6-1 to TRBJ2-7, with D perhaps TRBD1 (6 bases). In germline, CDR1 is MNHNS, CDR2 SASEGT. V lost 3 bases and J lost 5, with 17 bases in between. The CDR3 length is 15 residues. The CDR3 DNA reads TGTGCCAGCAGTGATATCCAACAGGGTGTCCACGAGCAGTACTTC. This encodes CASSDIQQGVHEQYF.

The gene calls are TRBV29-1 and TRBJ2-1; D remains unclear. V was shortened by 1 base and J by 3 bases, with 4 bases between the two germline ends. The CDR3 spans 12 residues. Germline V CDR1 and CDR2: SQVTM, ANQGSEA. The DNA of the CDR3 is TGCAGCGTTGAAGCAGGCTACAATGAGCAGTTCTTC. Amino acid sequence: CSVEAGYNEQFF.

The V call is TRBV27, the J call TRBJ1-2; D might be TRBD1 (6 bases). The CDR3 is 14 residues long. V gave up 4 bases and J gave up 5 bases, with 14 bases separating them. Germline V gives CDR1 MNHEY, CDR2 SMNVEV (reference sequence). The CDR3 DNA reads TGTGCCAGCAGTTCCGCGGACAGACAGTATGGCTACACCTTC. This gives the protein CASSSADRQYGYTF.

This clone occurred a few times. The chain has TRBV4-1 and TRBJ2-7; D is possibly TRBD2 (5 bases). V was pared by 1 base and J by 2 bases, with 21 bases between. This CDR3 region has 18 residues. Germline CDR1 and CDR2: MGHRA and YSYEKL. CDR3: CASSQVHREFAEAYEQYF. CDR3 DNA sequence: TGCGCCAGCAGCCAAGTCCATCGGGAATTCGCGGAAGCCTACGAGCAGTACTTC.

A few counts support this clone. This CDR3 reads CASSPFGRGTLTDTQYF. CDR3 bases: TGTGCCAGCAGCCCTTTTGGGCGGGGAACCCTCACAGATACGCAGTATTTT. The rearrangement uses TRBV14 and TRBJ2-3; possibly TRBD2 for D (6 bases). Germline V lookup: CDR1 SGHDN, CDR2 FVKESK. V was shortened by 4 bases and J by 2 bases, with 19 bases between the two germline ends. The CDR3 totals 17 residues.

CDR3 region: CASSELQGRTIYF. CDR3 sequence (DNA): TGTGCCAGCAGTGAACTACAGGGGAGGACCATATATTTT. The chain couples TRBV6-1 to TRBJ1-3, with 7 bases fitting TRBD1. Germline V gene data show CDR1 as MNHNS and CDR2 as SASEGT. This CDR3 is built from 13 residues. V was clipped by 2 bases and J by 10 bases; unmatched bases: 5.

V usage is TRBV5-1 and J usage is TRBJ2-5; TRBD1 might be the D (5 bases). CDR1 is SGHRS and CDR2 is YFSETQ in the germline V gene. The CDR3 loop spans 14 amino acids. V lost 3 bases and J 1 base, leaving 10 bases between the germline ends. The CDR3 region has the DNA TGCGCCAGCAGCTCGCAGGGCACCCAAGAGACCCAGTACTTC. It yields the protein CASSSQGTQETQYF. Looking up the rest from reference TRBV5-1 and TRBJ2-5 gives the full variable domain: KAGVTQTPRYLIKTRGQQVTLSCSPISGHRSVSWYQQTPGQGLQFLFEYFSETQRNKGNFPGRFSGRQFSNSRSEMNVSTLELGDSALYLCASSSQGTQETQYFGPGTRLLVL.

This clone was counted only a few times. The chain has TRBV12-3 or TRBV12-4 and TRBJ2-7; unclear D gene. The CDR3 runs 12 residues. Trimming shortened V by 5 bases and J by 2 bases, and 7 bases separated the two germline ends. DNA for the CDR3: TGTGCCAGCAGTCGCCGGGCCTACGAGCAGTACTTC. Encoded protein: CASSRRAYEQYF.

The chain's CDR3 is CASSWVSAGTKNTEAFF. The DNA for the CDR3 is TGTGCCAGCAGCTGGGTGTCGGCCGGGACAAAGAACACTGAAGCTTTCTTT. The chain joins TRBV5-6 to TRBJ1-1; D might be TRBD1 (6 bases). CDR3 length: 17 residues. Germline lookup yields CDR1 SGHDT and CDR2 YYEEEE. Trimming removed 3 bases at V and 1 base at J, with 19 bases between.

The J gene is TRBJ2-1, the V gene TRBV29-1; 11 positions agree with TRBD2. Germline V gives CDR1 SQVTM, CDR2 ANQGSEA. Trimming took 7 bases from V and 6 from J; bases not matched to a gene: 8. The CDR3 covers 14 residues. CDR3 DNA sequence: TGCAGCGCTTCGACTAGCGGGGCGTCCAATGAGCAGTTCTTC. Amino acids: CSASTSGASNEQFF.

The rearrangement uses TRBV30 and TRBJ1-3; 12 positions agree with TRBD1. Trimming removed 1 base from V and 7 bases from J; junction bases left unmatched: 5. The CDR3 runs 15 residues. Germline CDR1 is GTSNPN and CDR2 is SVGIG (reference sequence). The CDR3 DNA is TGTGCCTGGAGTGCCGGGACAGGGGGCTGGAACACCATATATTTT. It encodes CAWSAGTGGWNTIYF.

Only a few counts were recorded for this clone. In nucleotides, the CDR3 is TGCAGCGTTGATTCTGGCGGGAGGTCCACAGATACGCAGTATTTT. Protein product: CSVDSGGRSTDTQYF. J is TRBJ2-3 and V is TRBV29-1; 8 bases fit TRBD2. Germline values: CDR1 SQVTM, CDR2 ANQGSEA. V lost 3 bases to trimming and J lost 2 bases; unmatched junction nucleotides: 7. This CDR3 comprises 15 residues.

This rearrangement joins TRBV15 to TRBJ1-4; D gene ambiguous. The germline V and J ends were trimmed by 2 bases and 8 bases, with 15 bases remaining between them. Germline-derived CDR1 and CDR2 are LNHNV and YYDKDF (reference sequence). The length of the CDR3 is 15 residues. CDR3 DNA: TGTGCCACCAGCAGATCTATGTCCCTACGGGAAAAACTGTTTTTT. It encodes CATSRSMSLREKLFF.

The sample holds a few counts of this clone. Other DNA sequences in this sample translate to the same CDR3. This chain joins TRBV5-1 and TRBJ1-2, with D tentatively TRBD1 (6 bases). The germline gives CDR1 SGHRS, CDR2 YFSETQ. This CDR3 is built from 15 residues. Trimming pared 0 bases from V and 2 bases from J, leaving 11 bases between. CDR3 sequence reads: CASSLDPGTNYGYTF. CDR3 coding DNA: TGCGCCAGCAGCTTGGACCCGGGGACAAACTATGGCTACACCTTC.

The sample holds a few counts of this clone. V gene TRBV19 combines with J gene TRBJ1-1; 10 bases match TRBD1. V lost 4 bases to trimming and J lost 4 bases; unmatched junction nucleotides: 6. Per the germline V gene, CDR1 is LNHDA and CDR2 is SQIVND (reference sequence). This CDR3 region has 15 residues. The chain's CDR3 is CASSRETGGFTEAFF. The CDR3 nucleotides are TGTGCCAGTAGTAGAGAGACAGGGGGCTTCACTGAAGCTTTCTTT.